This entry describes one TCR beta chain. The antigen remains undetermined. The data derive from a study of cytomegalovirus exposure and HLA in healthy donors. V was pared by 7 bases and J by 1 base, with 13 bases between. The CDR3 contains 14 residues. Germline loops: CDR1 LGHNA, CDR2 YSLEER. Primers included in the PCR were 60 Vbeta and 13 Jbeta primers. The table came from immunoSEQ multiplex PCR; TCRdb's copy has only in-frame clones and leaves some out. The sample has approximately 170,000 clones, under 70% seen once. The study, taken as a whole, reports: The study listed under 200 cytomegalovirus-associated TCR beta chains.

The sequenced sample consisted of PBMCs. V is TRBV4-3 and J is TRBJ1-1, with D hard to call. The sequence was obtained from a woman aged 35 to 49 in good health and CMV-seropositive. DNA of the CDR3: TGCGCCAGCACCGCTACCGTGCAGAACACTGAAGCTTTCTTT. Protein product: CASTATVQNTEAFF.